One sample yielded the 19 T cell receptor beta chains listed below, sequenced in a study of blood T cell repertoires in COVID-19. The repertoire was sequenced with immunoSEQ multiplex PCR; TCRdb's copy has only in-frame clones and lacks some. There are hundreds of thousands of clones in the sample; 85% to 90% occur only once, and roughly 16% lies in the top ten. Sequencing was done on a sample of PBMCs or T cells enriched from blood (not recorded which). The receptors come from a young man who had recovered from COVID-19.

The J gene is TRBJ2-2, the V gene TRBV11-3, with 7 bases aligning to TRBD2. The CDR3 consists of 14 residues. CDR1 SGHNT and CDR2 YENEEA come from the germline V gene. V dropped 6 bases and J dropped 7; count of bases not matched to a gene: 8. CDR3 bases: TGTGCCAGCAGGCGGCGGGAGCAGGACGGGGAGCTGTTTTTT. Translation gives CASRRREQDGELFF.

With respect to this clone: One end of the junction fails to match germline, which may point to a read error. The rearrangement uses TRBV28 and TRBJ2-7; possibly TRBD2 for D (5 bases). CDR1 and CDR2 from the germline V gene are MDHEN and SYDVKM. The CDR3 sequence is 12 residues long. The CDR3 bases are TGTGCCAGCAGTTTTGGGAGTCCAGAGCGGTACTTC. Translating gives CASSFGSPERYF.

This chain uses TRBV6-1 with TRBJ1-6; TRBD1 aligns across 8 bases. The CDR3 totals 18 residues. Trimming at V came to 4 bases and at J to 4 bases, leaving 12 bases not matched to a gene. The germline CDR1 and CDR2 sequences are MNHNS and SASEGT. The CDR3 here is CASSALNRGTDYNSPLHF. The CDR3 nucleotides are TGTGCCAGCAGTGCGCTCAACAGGGGGACCGATTATAATTCACCCCTCCACTTT.

The chain is built from TRBV30 and TRBJ1-2; a weak D match, TRBD1 (5 bases). Germline V gives CDR1 GTSNPN, CDR2 SVGIG (reference sequence). V was clipped by 1 base and J by 4 bases, with 19 bases between them. This CDR3 comprises 16 residues. The CDR3 loop is CAWSAFPRTGGYGYTF. CDR3 nucleotide sequence: TGTGCCTGGAGTGCGTTTCCGCGTACCGGGGGCTATGGCTACACCTTC.

This clone was seen a single time. CDR3 sequence reads: CASSIRRTGRSQETQYF. CDR3 coding DNA: TGTGCCAGTAGTATCCGACGGACAGGGAGAAGCCAAGAGACCCAGTACTTC. V gene TRBV19 combines with J gene TRBJ2-5, with 8 bases lining up with TRBD1. The germline V gene has CDR1 LNHDA and CDR2 SQIVND (reference sequence). J lost 1 base, V lost 3 bases, and 10 bases had no gene match. The CDR3 loop spans 17 amino acids.

The rearrangement uses TRBV6-2 or TRBV6-3 and TRBJ2-1; D not resolved. The V gene lost 4 bases and the J gene lost 4 bases, with 5 bases spanning the gap. The V gene's germline CDR1 is MNHEY and CDR2 SVGEGT. There are 12 residues in the CDR3. CDR3 in DNA: TGTGCCAGCAGTTCCCCGTACAATGAGCAGTTCTTC. Protein sequence: CASSSPYNEQFF.

This clone has just a few counts. The J gene is TRBJ1-1, the V gene TRBV9; TRBD1 is a possible D gene (5 bases). Trimming took off 7 bases at V and 0 bases at J, with 13 bases between the two ends. The CDR3 totals 14 residues. Germline assignment: CDR1 SGDLS and CDR2 YYNGEE. The CDR3 protein is CASRSGGVNTEAFF. The CDR3 DNA is TGTGCCAGCCGGAGCGGGGGAGTGAACACTGAAGCTTTCTTT.

The V and J genes are TRBV2 and TRBJ1-1, with D uncertain. V was trimmed by 6 bases and J by 8 bases, leaving 19 bases between them. This CDR3 contains 14 residues. Germline V gene lookup returns CDR1 SNHLY and CDR2 FYNNEI. The CDR3 DNA sequence: TGTGCCAGCAGCAACTCGGCCCCGGGGTTGGAAGCTTTCTTT. Its translation is CASSNSAPGLEAFF.

The chain combines TRBV19 with TRBJ2-1; 10 nucleotides agree with TRBD1. V was clipped by 5 bases and J by 4 bases; unmatched bases: 8. In germline, CDR1 is LNHDA, CDR2 SQIVND (reference sequence). The CDR3 sequence is 16 residues long. CDR3 region: CASSDNPGQGYNEQFF. Written as DNA, the CDR3 is TGTGCCAGTAGTGATAACCCGGGACAGGGGTACAATGAGCAGTTCTTC.

The chain recombines TRBV19 with TRBJ2-7; 9 positions match TRBD2. This CDR3 has 15 residues. The V segment lost 1 base and the J segment 2 bases; nucleotides outside the gene matches: 3. Germline CDR1 LNHDA, CDR2 SQIVND (reference sequence). The CDR3 here is CASSIASGTTYEQYF. CDR3 in DNA: TGTGCCAGTAGTATAGCTAGCGGGACAACCTACGAGCAGTACTTC.

This chain uses TRBV6-4 with TRBJ2-1; 10 bases line up with TRBD2. Per the germline V gene, CDR1 is MRHNA and CDR2 is SNTAGT. The length of the CDR3 is 12 residues. V trimming: 4 bases; J trimming: 15 bases; junction bases outside the gene matches: 6. In nucleotides, the CDR3 is TGTGCCAGCAGTGGGCCGGGACTAGCGCTGTTCTTC. It codes for CASSGPGLALFF.

This clone was recorded once. The gene calls are TRBV18 and TRBJ1-2; D gene uncertain. Germline V CDR1 and CDR2: KGHSH, LQKENI. There are 15 residues in the CDR3. V was shortened by 3 bases and J by 2 bases, with 13 bases between the two germline ends. The CDR3 nucleotides are TGTGCCAGCTCACCTCCAGGTGGCAGAAACTATGGCTACACCTTC. It specifies CASSPPGGRNYGYTF.

The chain uses TRBV28 and TRBJ1-3; D is unclear. CDR3 size: 15 residues. V was clipped by 6 bases and J by 0 bases, with 12 bases between them. The germline gives CDR1 MDHEN, CDR2 SYDVKM. The CDR3 is CASRDGESSGNTIYF. The CDR3 DNA sequence: TGTGCCAGCAGGGACGGGGAGAGCTCTGGAAACACCATATATTTT.

This clone has more than one count but fewer than ten. The chain joins TRBV7-3 to TRBJ2-1; weak D call: TRBD1 (6 bases). The germline V gene encodes CDR1 SGHTA and CDR2 FQGTGA. The CDR3 loop spans 14 amino acids. V was clipped by 0 bases and J by 5 bases, with 8 bases between them. The chain's CDR3 is CASSLTSGDNEQFF. In DNA, the CDR3 is TGTGCCAGCAGCTTAACGTCAGGGGACAATGAGCAGTTCTTC.

V is TRBV7-2 and J is TRBJ2-3, with D possibly TRBD1 on 6 matching bases. The germline V gene encodes CDR1 SGHTA and CDR2 FQGNSA. The CDR3 contains 14 residues. With 0 bases removed from V and 3 bases from J, the gap between germline ends came to 7 bases. The CDR3 sequence: CASSLARGTDTQYF. CDR3 coding DNA: TGTGCCAGCAGCTTAGCTAGGGGGACAGATACGCAGTATTTT.

The V and J genes are TRBV10-2 and TRBJ2-3; 8 nucleotides agree with TRBD2. Trimming took 1 base from V and 0 from J; bases not matched to a gene: 6. The CDR3 totals 17 residues. Looked up from germline, CDR1 is WSHSY and CDR2 is SAAADI. The CDR3 region is CASSEFGGRTSTDTQYF. As DNA, the CDR3 is TGCGCCAGCAGTGAGTTTGGCGGGAGGACAAGCACAGATACGCAGTATTTT.

The chain joins TRBV10-3 to TRBJ2-7; maybe TRBD1 (5 bases). CDR1 and CDR2 (germline): ENHRY, SYGVKD. V was cut by 2 bases and J by 3 bases, with 8 bases left in between. There are 13 residues in the CDR3. The CDR3 DNA is TGTGCCATCAGTGAGAGGGGCTACTACGAGCAGTACTTC. Amino acids: CAISERGYYEQYF.

This rearrangement joins TRBV19 to TRBJ1-5; D may be TRBD1 (6 bases). Germline V gene sequence: CDR1 LNHDA, CDR2 SQIVND (reference sequence). V was pared by 2 bases and J by 6 bases, with 11 bases between. This CDR3 comprises 14 residues. The CDR3 loop is CASSISTGSQPQHF. The CDR3 DNA follows: TGTGCCAGTAGTATATCTACAGGGTCTCAGCCCCAGCATTTT.

The genes are TRBV3-1 (or the pseudogene TRBV3-2) and TRBJ2-7, with 11 nucleotides matching TRBD2. The CDR3 has 18 amino acids. The V gene's germline CDR1 is LGHDT and CDR2 YNNKEL (reference sequence). With 4 bases clipped from V and 0 bases from J, the junction kept 11 bases outside the gene matches. This chain's CDR3 is CASSPPGLAVLSSYEQYF. In DNA form, the CDR3 reads TGTGCCAGCAGCCCACCGGGACTAGCGGTCCTTAGCTCCTACGAGCAGTACTTC.